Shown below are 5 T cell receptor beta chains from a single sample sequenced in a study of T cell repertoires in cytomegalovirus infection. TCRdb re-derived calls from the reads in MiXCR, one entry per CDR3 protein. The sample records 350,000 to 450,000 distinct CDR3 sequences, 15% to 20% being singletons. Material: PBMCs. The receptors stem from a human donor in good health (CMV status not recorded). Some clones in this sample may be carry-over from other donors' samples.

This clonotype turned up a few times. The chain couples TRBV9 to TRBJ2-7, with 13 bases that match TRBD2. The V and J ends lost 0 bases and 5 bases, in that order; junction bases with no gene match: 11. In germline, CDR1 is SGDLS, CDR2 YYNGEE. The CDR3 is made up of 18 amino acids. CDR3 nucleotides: TGTGCCAGCAGCGTAGCCTCGGGACTAGCGGGGTTGACGGACGAGCAGTACTTC. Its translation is CASSVASGLAGLTDEQYF.

The CDR3 loop is CSAGTSGRAFSAEQYF. CDR3 nucleotide sequence: TGCAGTGCCGGGACTAGCGGGAGGGCATTCTCGGCCGAGCAGTACTTC. This sequence joins TRBV20-1 and TRBJ2-7; TRBD2 aligns across 16 bases. Germline V CDR1 and CDR2: DFQATT, SNEGSKA (reference sequence). V was clipped by 6 bases and J by 6 bases; unmatched bases: 11. The CDR3 covers 16 residues.

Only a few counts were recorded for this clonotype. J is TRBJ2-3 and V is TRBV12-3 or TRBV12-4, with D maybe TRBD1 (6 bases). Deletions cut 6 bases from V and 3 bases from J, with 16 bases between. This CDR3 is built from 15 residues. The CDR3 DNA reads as TGTGCCAGCAGCCCAGAACCGGGACATACAGATACGCAGTATTTT. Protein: CASSPEPGHTDTQYF.

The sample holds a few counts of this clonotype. This CDR3 is CASSSVASPRDTQYF. CDR3 sequence (DNA): TGTGCCAGCAGTAGCGTAGCGTCCCCCAGGGATACGCAGTATTTT. The chain carries TRBV28 and TRBJ2-3, with TRBD2 as a possible D gene (5 bases). This CDR3 has 15 amino acids. Germline values: CDR1 MDHEN, CDR2 SYDVKM. Trimming removed 5 bases from V and 6 bases from J, with 18 bases in between.

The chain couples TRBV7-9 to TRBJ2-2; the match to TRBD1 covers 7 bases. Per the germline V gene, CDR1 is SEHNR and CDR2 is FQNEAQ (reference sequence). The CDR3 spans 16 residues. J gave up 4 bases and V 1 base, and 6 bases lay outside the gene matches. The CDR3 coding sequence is TGTGCCAGCAGCTTAGTTAAGACAGGGAGCACCGGGGAGCTGTTTTTT. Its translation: CASSLVKTGSTGELFF.